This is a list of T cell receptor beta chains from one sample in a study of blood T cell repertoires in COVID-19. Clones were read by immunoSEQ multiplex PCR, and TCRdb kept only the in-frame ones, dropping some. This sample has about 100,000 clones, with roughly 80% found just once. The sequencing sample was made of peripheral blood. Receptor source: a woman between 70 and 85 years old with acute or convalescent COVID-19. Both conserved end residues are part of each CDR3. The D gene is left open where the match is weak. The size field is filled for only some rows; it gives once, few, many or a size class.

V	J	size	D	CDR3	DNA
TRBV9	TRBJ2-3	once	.	CASSSPRGGDTQYF	TGTGCCAGCAGCTCCCCTAGAGGTGGAGATACGCAGTATTTT
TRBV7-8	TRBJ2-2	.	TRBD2	CASSSRDYPISGELFF	TGTGCCAGCAGCTCCCGGGACTACCCTATCTCCGGGGAGCTGTTTTTT
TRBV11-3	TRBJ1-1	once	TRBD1	CASGGTDTEAFF	TGTGCCAGCGGGGGGACAGACACTGAAGCTTTCTTT
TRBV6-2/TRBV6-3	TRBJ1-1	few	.	CASSGSRDNVMNTEAFF	TGTGCCAGCAGTGGGTCCCGGGACAACGTAATGAACACTGAAGCTTTCTTT
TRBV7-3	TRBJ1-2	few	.	CASSVQGNSNYGYTF	TGTGCCAGCAGCGTACAGGGTAATAGCAACTATGGCTACACCTTC
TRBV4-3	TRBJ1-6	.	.	CASSQDRARVNSPLHF	TGCGCCAGCAGCCAAGATAGGGCCAGGGTAAATTCACCCCTCCACTTT
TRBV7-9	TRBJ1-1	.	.	CASSLVRLNTEAFF	TGTGCCAGCAGCTTGGTCAGATTGAACACTGAAGCTTTCTTT
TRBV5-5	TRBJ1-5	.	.	CASSLETGYGNQPQHF	TGTGCCAGCAGCTTGGAAACAGGGTATGGCAATCAGCCCCAGCATTTT
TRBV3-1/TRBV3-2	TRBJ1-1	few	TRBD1	CASSLQGGSEAFF	TGTGCCAGCAGCCTACAAGGGGGCAGTGAAGCTTTCTTT
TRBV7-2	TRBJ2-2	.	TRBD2	CASSFLDTSGGPPTGELFF	TGTGCCAGCAGCTTCTTAGATACTAGCGGGGGGCCCCCCACCGGGGAGCTGTTTTTT
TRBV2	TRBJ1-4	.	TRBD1	CATRDRFSGEKLFF	TGTGCCACCCGGGACAGATTCTCAGGAGAAAAACTGTTTTTT
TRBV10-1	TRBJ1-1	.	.	CASSTGLNAEAFF	TGCGCCAGTTCTACAGGGTTAAACGCTGAAGCTTTCTTT
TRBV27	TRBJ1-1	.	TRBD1	CASSPQGGEAFF	TGTGCCAGCAGTCCACAGGGGGGTGAAGCTTTCTTT
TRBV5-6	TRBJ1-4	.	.	CASSRRGGPADEKLFF	TGTGCCAGCAGCAGGAGGGGGGGACCGGCGGATGAAAAACTGTTTTTT
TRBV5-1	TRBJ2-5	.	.	CASSLSDDPQGQYF	TGCGCCAGCAGCTTGAGTGACGATCCACAGGGCCAGTACTTC
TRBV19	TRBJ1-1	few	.	CASSPTGSIKAFF	TGTGCCAGTAGCCCAACAGGTTCAATCAAAGCTTTCTTT
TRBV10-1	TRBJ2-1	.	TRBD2	CASSESKVERGDQNNEQFF	TGCGCCAGCAGTGAGTCGAAGGTCGAGCGGGGGGACCAAAACAATGAGCAGTTCTTC